The 25 T cell receptor beta chains in this list originate from one sample, sequenced in a study of blood T cells in healthy people across ages (dated by TCRdb to about 2015). Receptor amplification or capture employed 5' RACE. TCRdb lists the instrument as Illumina HiSeq 2500. The second PCR ran for about 7 to 11 cycles and used a J-beta primer mix along with a sample-barcoded 5' primer. In-frame beta chains were kept once TCRdb had trimmed the public reads at Q25 with fastp and called clones with MiXCR. Here each entry gathers all rows of one CDR3 protein and keeps the most common genes and DNA. The sample includes under 700,000 distinct CDR3 sequences, with nearly 25% observed a single time. Of the sample, less than 9% is held by the ten largest clones. These sequences were also reported in another study, on T cells of mothers and their children.

The sequenced sample was blood. All receptors come from a boy younger than 18 in good health.

This clonotype was seen many times. J is TRBJ2-7 and V is TRBV6-5; 8 positions agree with TRBD1. With 0 bases clipped from V and 6 bases from J, the junction kept 7 bases outside the gene matches. The CDR3 length is 15 residues. Germline V lookup: CDR1 MNHEY, CDR2 SVGAGI. The DNA for the CDR3 is TGTGCCAGCAGTTACTCCGAGACAGGGGTCGGCGAGCAGTACTTC. Translated: CASSYSETGVGEQYF.

This clonotype has just a few counts. The chain is built from TRBV5-1 and TRBJ2-3, with a weak D call TRBD1 (8 bases). CDR1 and CDR2 from the germline V gene are SGHRS and YFSETQ. This CDR3 has 15 amino acids. Trimming cost V 0 bases and J 4 bases, with 12 bases left between them. The CDR3 is CASSLDRGGADTQYF. The CDR3 DNA sequence: TGCGCCAGCAGCTTGGACAGGGGGGGTGCAGATACGCAGTATTTT. The variable domain in full, with the rest retrieved from reference TRBV5-1 and TRBJ2-3, is KAGVTQTPRYLIKTRGQQVTLSCSPISGHRSVSWYQQTPGQGLQFLFEYFSETQRNKGNFPGRFSGRQFSNSRSEMNVSTLELGDSALYLCASSLDRGGADTQYFGPGTRLTVL.

The chain is built from TRBV6-4 and TRBJ2-2, with 9 nucleotides matching TRBD2. The CDR3 runs 17 residues. CDR1 is MRHNA, CDR2 SNTAGT, per germline. V lost 4 bases to trimming and J lost 6 bases; unmatched junction nucleotides: 12. CDR3 protein: CASSVGAGGRWAGELFF. The CDR3 DNA sequence: TGTGCCAGCAGTGTTGGAGCGGGAGGAAGATGGGCCGGGGAGCTGTTTTTT.

This clonotype was picked up a small number of times. The chain joins TRBV5-1 to TRBJ1-1, with TRBD1 as a possible D gene (5 bases). This CDR3 has 13 residues. V lost 4 bases and J 1 base, leaving 8 bases between the germline ends. Germline CDR1 and CDR2: SGHRS and YFSETQ. The CDR3 bases are TGCGCCAGCAGCGGGGCGGGGAACACTGAAGCTTTCTTT. Translated, it gives CASSGAGNTEAFF.

The gene calls are TRBV2 and TRBJ2-6, with 8 bases that match TRBD1. Per germline, CDR1 SNHLY and CDR2 FYNNEI. With V trimmed by 7 bases and J by 0 bases, 8 bases remained unmatched. The CDR3 totals 17 residues. CDR3 sequence: CASTRTGWGSGANVLTF. The CDR3 DNA follows: TGTGCCAGCACCAGGACAGGGTGGGGCTCTGGGGCCAACGTCCTGACTTTC.

This clonotype came up a few times. This chain connects TRBV20-1 to TRBJ2-7, with D perhaps TRBD2 (5 bases). The CDR3 contains 13 residues. With 5 bases removed from V and 2 bases from J, the gap between germline ends came to 13 bases. From germline, CDR1 is DFQATT and CDR2 SNEGSKA (reference sequence). CDR3 in amino acids: CSAGSDPAYEQYF. As DNA, the CDR3 is TGCAGTGCTGGGAGCGATCCTGCCTACGAGCAGTACTTC.

V usage is TRBV6-2 or TRBV6-3 and J usage is TRBJ2-7, with D tentatively TRBD2 (5 bases). V lost 2 bases and J lost 3, with 11 bases in between. CDR1 is MNHEY and CDR2 is SVGEGT in the germline V gene. CDR3 length equals 14 residues. The CDR3 coding sequence is TGTGCCAGCAGTTACCCGGACTCGGTCTACGAGCAGTACTTC. It codes for CASSYPDSVYEQYF.

This clonotype was counted between two and nine times. The rearrangement uses TRBV7-2 and TRBJ1-2; unclear D gene. V lost 11 bases and J 1 base, leaving 11 bases between the germline ends. Germline values: CDR1 SGHTA, CDR2 FQGNSA. The CDR3 is made up of 12 amino acids. The CDR3 region is CAGIANNYGYTF. The CDR3 coding sequence is TGTGCCGGGATAGCTAATAACTATGGCTACACCTTC. Supplemented by reference TRBV7-2 and TRBJ1-2, the full variable domain reads GAGVSQSPSNKVTEKGKDVELRCDPISGHTALYWYRQSLGQGLEFLIYFQGNSAPDKSGLPSDRFSAERTGGSVSTLTIQRTQQEDSAVYLCAGIANNYGYTFGSGTRLTVV.

The V and J genes are TRBV4-3 and TRBJ2-3; TRBD1 aligns across 8 bases. The ends lost 4 bases at V and 2 bases at J; junction bases unmatched: 2. Germline V lookup: CDR1 LGHNA, CDR2 YSLEER. CDR3 length: 14 residues. CDR3: CASSPQGATDTQYF. CDR3 sequence (DNA): TGCGCCAGCAGCCCGCAGGGGGCCACAGATACGCAGTATTTT.

This clonotype was seen only a few times. An end of the junction differs from the germline gene, which may be a read error. J is TRBJ2-2 and V is TRBV2; 8 bases line up with TRBD2. The germline V gene has CDR1 SNHLY and CDR2 FYNNEI. The CDR3 runs to 14 residues. The CDR3, as DNA: TGTGCCAGCAGAGTAACTAGCGGATTCCGGGAGCTGCTTTTT. Translated: CASRVTSGFRELLF.

This clonotype was found a few times. V is TRBV7-2 and J is TRBJ2-5; the D gene could be TRBD1 or TRBD2 (5 bases each). V was cut by 5 bases and J by 0 bases, with 10 bases left in between. The CDR3 loop spans 14 amino acids. Germline CDR1 is SGHTA and CDR2 is FQGNSA. The CDR3 DNA reads as TGTGCCAGCAGCCTGGGACGGCACCAAGAGACCCAGTACTTC. Translation gives CASSLGRHQETQYF.

In this sample, this clonotype turned up a few times. The gene calls are TRBV3-1 and TRBJ2-5; no reliable D call. The assigned J gene may be wrong: the sequence end matches TRBJ2-7 better. The CDR3 sequence is 14 residues long. CDR1 and CDR2 (germline): LGHDT, YNNKEL (reference sequence). Here the CDR3 DNA reads TGTGCCAGCAGCCGTGGAGCGCTCTACTACGAGCAGTACTTC. It translates to CASSRGALYYEQYF.

In its sample, this clonotype was seen many times. The chain has TRBV12-3 or TRBV12-4 and TRBJ2-7; D is unclear. The CDR3 extends over 11 amino acids. The V end lost 4 bases, the J end lost 2 bases, and 3 bases lay between the germline ends. The CDR3 loop is CASSSAYEQYF. Here the CDR3 DNA reads TGTGCCAGCAGTTCCGCCTACGAGCAGTACTTC.

This clonotype has only a few counts. V is TRBV7-2 and J is TRBJ2-3; TRBD2 might be the D (6 bases). Germline V gives CDR1 SGHTA, CDR2 FQGNSA. The CDR3 spans 14 residues. Trimming removed 3 bases at V and 2 bases at J, with 9 bases between. CDR3 region: CASSFRTITDTQYF. DNA for the CDR3: TGTGCCAGCAGCTTCAGGACTATCACAGATACGCAGTATTTT.

The DNA for the CDR3 is TGCGCCAGCAGCGATGACCCATCGAATGAGCAGTTCTTC. Protein: CASSDDPSNEQFF. This chain links TRBV5-1 with TRBJ2-1; D is uncertain. The CDR3 spans 13 residues. CDR1 and CDR2 (germline): SGHRS, YFSETQ. V dropped 4 bases and J dropped 7 bases, with 12 bases sitting between them. The complete variable domain, with remaining parts taken from reference TRBV5-1 and TRBJ2-1, reads KAGVTQTPRYLIKTRGQQVTLSCSPISGHRSVSWYQQTPGQGLQFLFEYFSETQRNKGNFPGRFSGRQFSNSRSEMNVSTLELGDSALYLCASSDDPSNEQFFGPGTRLTVL.

This clonotype showed up just a few times. The V gene is TRBV28, the J gene TRBJ2-2; possibly TRBD1 or TRBD2 for D (5 bases each). The CDR3 runs to 16 residues. The germline V gene encodes CDR1 MDHEN and CDR2 SYDVKM. Trimming took 3 bases from V and 6 from J, leaving 17 bases between them. CDR3 in amino acids: CASSFPPGPRAGELFF. The CDR3, as DNA: TGTGCCAGCAGTTTCCCCCCGGGACCGCGGGCCGGGGAGCTGTTTTTT.

The V gene is TRBV6-1, the J gene TRBJ2-3; possibly TRBD1 or TRBD2 for D (5 bases each). Trimming took 6 bases from V and 5 from J, leaving 12 bases between them. The CDR3 totals 13 residues. Germline CDR1 and CDR2: MNHNS and SASEGT. CDR3 DNA: TGTGCCAGCAGGGCAGGGACGGGAGATACGCAGTATTTT. It yields the protein CASRAGTGDTQYF.

The sample holds a few counts of this clonotype. The CDR3 sequence is CASSVGQGQFKSETQYF. For the CDR3, the DNA is TGTGCCAGCAGCGTCGGACAGGGCCAGTTCAAATCGGAGACCCAGTACTTC. The chain combines TRBV9 with TRBJ2-5; TRBD1 matches at 8 bases. V shed 2 bases, J shed 5 bases, and the junction held 14 bases outside the gene matches. The CDR3 is 17 amino acids. The V gene's germline CDR1 is SGDLS and CDR2 YYNGEE.

In this sample, this clonotype turned up a few times. This rearrangement joins TRBV20-1 to TRBJ1-1, with D uncertain. V was shortened by 6 bases and J by 1 base, with 12 bases between the two germline ends. Germline V gives CDR1 DFQATT, CDR2 SNEGSKA (reference sequence). This CDR3 is built from 13 residues. CDR3 sequence: CSAPPQANTEAFF. DNA of the CDR3: TGCAGTGCCCCCCCCCAGGCGAACACTGAAGCTTTCTTT.

This chain connects TRBV3-1 to TRBJ2-5; D not resolved. The CDR3 is made up of 15 amino acids. V lost 1 base and J lost 1, with 10 bases in between. Germline values: CDR1 LGHDT, CDR2 YNNKEL (reference sequence). The CDR3 bases are TGTGCCAGCAGCCAAGTAATGCGCACCCAAGAGACCCAGTACTTC. Translating gives CASSQVMRTQETQYF.

This chain joins TRBV19 and TRBJ2-2; TRBD1 might be the D (6 bases). V gave up 5 bases and J gave up 7 bases, with 11 bases separating them. The CDR3 length is 13 residues. The germline V gene has CDR1 LNHDA and CDR2 SQIVND (reference sequence). This CDR3 reads CASSQQGYGELFF. Here the CDR3 DNA reads TGTGCCAGTAGTCAGCAGGGGTACGGGGAGCTGTTTTTT. The full variable domain, in which reference TRBV19 and TRBJ2-2 provide the parts outside the CDR3, is DGGITQSPKYLFRKEGQNVTLSCEQNLNHDAMYWYRQDPGQGLRLIYYSQIVNDFQKGDIAEGYSVSREKKESFPLTVTSAQKNPTAFYLCASSQQGYGELFFGEGSRLTVL.

The chain uses TRBV6-2 or TRBV6-3 and TRBJ2-7; the D call may be TRBD1 or TRBD2 (6 bases each). Germline loops: CDR1 MNHEY, CDR2 SVGEGT. Trimming stripped 9 bases from V and 2 bases from J, with 17 bases between. There are 14 residues in the CDR3. The CDR3 DNA reads as TGTGCCAGTAAGGAGGGGGGCGATACCTACGAGCAGTACTTC. This codes for CASKEGGDTYEQYF.

This clonotype was observed a handful of times. The CDR3 sequence: CASSLWQGRSYNEQFF. The CDR3 region has the DNA TGTGCCAGCAGCTTATGGCAGGGACGCTCCTACAATGAGCAGTTCTTC. J is TRBJ2-1 and V is TRBV11-2; TRBD1 or TRBD2 may be the D gene (5 bases each). V shed 2 bases and J shed 0 bases, with 11 bases lying between them. The CDR3 covers 16 residues. The germline V gene has CDR1 SGHAT and CDR2 FQNNGV. The full variable domain, its missing parts supplied by reference TRBV11-2 and TRBJ2-1, is EAGVAQSPRYKIIEKRQSVAFWCNPISGHATLYWYQQILGQGPKLLIQFQNNGVVDDSQLPKDRFSAERLKGVDSTLKIQPAKLEDSAVYLCASSLWQGRSYNEQFFGPGTRLTVL.

V gene TRBV28 combines with J gene TRBJ2-7, with 10 bases fitting TRBD2. J was trimmed by 6 bases and V by 5 bases; bases with no gene match: 10. The CDR3 sequence is 15 residues long. CDR1 is MDHEN and CDR2 is SYDVKM in the germline V gene. The CDR3 region is CASSPGGLAGVEQYF. DNA of the CDR3: TGTGCCAGCAGTCCCGGGGGGCTAGCGGGAGTCGAGCAGTACTTC.

The chain couples TRBV27 to TRBJ2-7; possibly TRBD1 or TRBD2 for D (6 bases each). This CDR3 contains 15 residues. Germline V gene lookup returns CDR1 MNHEY and CDR2 SMNVEV (reference sequence). Trimming took 6 bases from V and 3 from J, leaving 18 bases between them. The CDR3 DNA reads as TGTGCCAGCAGAGGGGGGTGGGGGGACGTCTACGAGCAGTACTTC. This codes for CASRGGWGDVYEQYF.